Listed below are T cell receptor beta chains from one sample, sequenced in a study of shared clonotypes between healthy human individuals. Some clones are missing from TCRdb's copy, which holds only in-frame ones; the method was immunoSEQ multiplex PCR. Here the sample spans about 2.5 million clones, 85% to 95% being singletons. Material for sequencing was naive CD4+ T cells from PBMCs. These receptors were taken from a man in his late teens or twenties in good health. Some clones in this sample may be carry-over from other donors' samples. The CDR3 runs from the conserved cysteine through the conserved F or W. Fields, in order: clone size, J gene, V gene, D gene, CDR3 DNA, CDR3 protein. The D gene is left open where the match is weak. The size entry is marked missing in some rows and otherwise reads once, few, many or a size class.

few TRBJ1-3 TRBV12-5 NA TGTGCTAGTGGCCTAGAGCGGGGCTCCTACCCGAGGGGCACCATATATTTT CASGLERGSYPRGTIYF
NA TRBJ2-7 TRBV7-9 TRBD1 TGTGCCAGCAGCTTAGTGGACAGGGTGTTCGAGCAGTACTTC CASSLVDRVFEQYF
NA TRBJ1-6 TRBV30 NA TGTGCCTGGATGGAGAACTATAATTCACCCCTCCACTTT CAWMENYNSPLHF
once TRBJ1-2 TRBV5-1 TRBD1 TGCGCCAGCAGCCCCGGACAGGGCCTCTATGGCTACACCTTC CASSPGQGLYGYTF
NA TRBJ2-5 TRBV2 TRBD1 TGTGCCAGCGGGACAGAAAAAGAGACCCAGTACTTC CASGTEKETQYF
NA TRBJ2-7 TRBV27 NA TGTGCCAGCAGTTTAGCACCCACTTTCCCCTCCTACGAGCAGTACTTC CASSLAPTFPSYEQYF
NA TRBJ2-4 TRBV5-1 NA TGCGCCAGCAGCTTGGAAGGGGGGCGTGGAAACATTCAGTACTTC CASSLEGGRGNIQYF
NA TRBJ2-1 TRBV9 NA TGTGCCAGCAGCGTAGGGATGGGCCTGCTAGTTAATGAGCAGTTCTTC CASSVGMGLLVNEQFF
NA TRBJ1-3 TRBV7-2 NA TGTGCCAGCAGCTTAGGCGCCGGAAGTGGAAACACCATATATTTT CASSLGAGSGNTIYF
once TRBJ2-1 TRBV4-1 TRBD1 TGCGCCAGCAGCCGACAGGGACACTACAATGAGCAGTTCTTC CASSRQGHYNEQFF
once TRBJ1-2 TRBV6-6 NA TGTGCCAGCAGTTACATGGGAGCTAACTATGGCTACACCTTC CASSYMGANYGYTF
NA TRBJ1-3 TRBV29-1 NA TGCAGCTCCTCCGGGTCCGGCACTGGAAACACCATATATTTT CSSSGSGTGNTIYF
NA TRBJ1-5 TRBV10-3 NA TGTGCCATCAGTGAGTCTTACGGGCGGAGCAATCAGCCCCAGCATTTT CAISESYGRSNQPQHF
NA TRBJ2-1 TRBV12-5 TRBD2 TGTGCTAGTGGAGCCTCTAGCGGGGCCGGTTGGCATGAGCAGTTCTTC CASGASSGAGWHEQFF
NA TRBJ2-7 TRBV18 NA TGTGCCAGCTCACCACCATATAGCCACGAGCAGTACTTC CASSPPYSHEQYF
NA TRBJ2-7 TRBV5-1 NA TGCGCCAGCAGCTTGGCCTCAGGACCATTCTACGAGCAGTACTTC CASSLASGPFYEQYF
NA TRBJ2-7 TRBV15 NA TGTGCCACCAGCAGAGTCGGGTGGGGTCCCACCTACGAGCAGTACTTC CATSRVGWGPTYEQYF
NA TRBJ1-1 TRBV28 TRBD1 TGTGCCAGCAGTCTCGGCAGGGGGCGCCTGAATTTATGGAGGACTGAAGCTTTCTTT CASSLGRGRLNLWRTEAFF
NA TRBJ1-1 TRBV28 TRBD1 TGTGCCAGCAGTCCGGACAGGGGTATTCTTGAAGCTTTCTTT CASSPDRGILEAFF
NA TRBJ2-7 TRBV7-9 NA TGTGCCAGCAGCTTAGAAGGGTCCACTCCCGGGAAGCAGTACTTC CASSLEGSTPGKQYF
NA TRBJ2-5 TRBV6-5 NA TGTGCCAGCGGTCGGGACGGCGAGACCCAGTACTTC CASGRDGETQYF
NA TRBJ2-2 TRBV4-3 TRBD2 TGCGCCAGCAGCCAAGATCTGAGGGCGGGAGATTTGGGCGGGGAGCTGTTTTTT CASSQDLRAGDLGGELFF
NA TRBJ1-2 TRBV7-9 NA TGTGCCAGCAGCTTTCAATTTGTCGGACTGTTAGCTAACTATGGCTACACCTTC CASSFQFVGLLANYGYTF
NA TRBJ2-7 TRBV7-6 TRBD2 TGTGCCAGCAGCGTTGGGACTAGCGGGAAGGGAGAGCAGTACTTC CASSVGTSGKGEQYF
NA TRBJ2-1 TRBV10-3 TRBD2 TGTGCCATCAGTGAGTCAGCGGGAGGGACCTACAATGAGCAGTTCTTC CAISESAGGTYNEQFF
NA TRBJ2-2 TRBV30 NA TGTGCCTGGAGTCTGGGTTCCGGGGAGCTGTTTTTT CAWSLGSGELFF
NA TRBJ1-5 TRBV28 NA TGTGCCAGCAGTCCCACCCGGGGGACGGGGAATCAGCCCCAGCATTTT CASSPTRGTGNQPQHF
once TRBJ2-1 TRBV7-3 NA TGTGCCAGCAGCTTAACTCTCTACAATGAGCAGTTCTTC CASSLTLYNEQFF
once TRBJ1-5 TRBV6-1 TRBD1 TGTGCCAGCACCCTGGGACAGTTGGTAAATCAGCCCCAGCATTTT CASTLGQLVNQPQHF